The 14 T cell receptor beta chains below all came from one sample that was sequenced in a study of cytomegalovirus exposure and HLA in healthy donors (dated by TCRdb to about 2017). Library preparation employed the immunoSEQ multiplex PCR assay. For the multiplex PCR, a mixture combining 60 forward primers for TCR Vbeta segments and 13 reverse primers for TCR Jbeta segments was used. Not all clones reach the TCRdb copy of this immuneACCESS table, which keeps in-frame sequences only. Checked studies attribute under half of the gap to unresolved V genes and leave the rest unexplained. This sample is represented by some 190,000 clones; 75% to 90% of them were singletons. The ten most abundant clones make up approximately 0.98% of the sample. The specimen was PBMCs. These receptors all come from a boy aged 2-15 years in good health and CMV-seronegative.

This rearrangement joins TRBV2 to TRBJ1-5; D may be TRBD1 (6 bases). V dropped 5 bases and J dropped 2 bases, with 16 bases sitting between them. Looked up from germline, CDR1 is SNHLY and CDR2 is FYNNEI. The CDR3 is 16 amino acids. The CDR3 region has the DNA TGTGCCAGCAGTACATACAGGGCAGAAGGCAATCAGCCCCAGCATTTT. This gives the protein CASSTYRAEGNQPQHF.

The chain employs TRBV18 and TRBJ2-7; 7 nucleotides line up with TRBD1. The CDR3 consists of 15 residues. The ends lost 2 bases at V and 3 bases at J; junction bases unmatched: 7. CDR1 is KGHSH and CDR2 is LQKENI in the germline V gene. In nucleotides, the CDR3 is TGTGCCAGCTCACCAGAGGCAGGGGGTAGCTACGAGCAGTACTTC. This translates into CASSPEAGGSYEQYF.

The chain's CDR3 is CASSLVAGESTEAFF. Here the CDR3 DNA reads TGTGCCAGCAGCTTAGTGGCCGGAGAAAGTACTGAAGCTTTCTTT. The J gene is TRBJ1-1, the V gene TRBV7-9; no firm D call. The V end lost 1 base, the J end lost 5 bases, and 14 bases lay between the germline ends. CDR1 is SEHNR, CDR2 FQNEAQ, per germline (reference sequence). The CDR3 spans 15 residues.

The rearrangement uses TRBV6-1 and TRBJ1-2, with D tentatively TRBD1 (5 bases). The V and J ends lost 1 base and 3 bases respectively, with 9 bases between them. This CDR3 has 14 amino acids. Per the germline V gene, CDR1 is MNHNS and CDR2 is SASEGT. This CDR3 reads CASSEGTGYYGYTF. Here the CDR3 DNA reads TGTGCCAGCAGTGAAGGTACAGGCTACTATGGCTACACCTTC.

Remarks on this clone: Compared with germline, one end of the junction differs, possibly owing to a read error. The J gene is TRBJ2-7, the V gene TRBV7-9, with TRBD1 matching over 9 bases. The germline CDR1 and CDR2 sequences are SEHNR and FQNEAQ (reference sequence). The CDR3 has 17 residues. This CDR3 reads CSSSLGLGTGSSYEQYF. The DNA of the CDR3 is TGTTCCAGCAGCTTAGGCTTGGGGACAGGGAGCTCCTACGAGCAGTACTTC.

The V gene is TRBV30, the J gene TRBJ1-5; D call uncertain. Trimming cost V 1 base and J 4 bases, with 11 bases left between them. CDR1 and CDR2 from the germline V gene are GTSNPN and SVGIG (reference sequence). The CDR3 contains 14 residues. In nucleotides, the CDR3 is TGTGCCTGGAGTGGAACTGTGCTAAATCAGCCCCAGCATTTT. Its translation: CAWSGTVLNQPQHF. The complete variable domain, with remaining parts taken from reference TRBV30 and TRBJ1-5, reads SQTIHQWPATLVQPVGSPLSLECTVEGTSNPNLYWYRQAAGRGLQLLFYSVGIGQISSEVPQNLSASRPQDRQFILSSKKLLLSDSGFYLCAWSGTVLNQPQHFGDGTRLSIL.

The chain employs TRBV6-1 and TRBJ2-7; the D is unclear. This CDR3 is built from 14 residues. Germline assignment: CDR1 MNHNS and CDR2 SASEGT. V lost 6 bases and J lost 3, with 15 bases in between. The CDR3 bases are TGTGCCAGCAGGCCCGACAAGGCCTACTACGAGCAGTACTTC. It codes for CASRPDKAYYEQYF.

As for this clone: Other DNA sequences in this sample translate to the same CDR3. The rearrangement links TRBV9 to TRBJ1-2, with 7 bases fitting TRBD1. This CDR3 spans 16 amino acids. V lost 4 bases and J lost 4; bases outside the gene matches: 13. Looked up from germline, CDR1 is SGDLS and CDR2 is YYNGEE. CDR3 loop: CASSFRDSASVYGYTF. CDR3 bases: TGTGCCAGCAGCTTCCGGGACAGTGCTAGTGTCTATGGCTACACCTTC.

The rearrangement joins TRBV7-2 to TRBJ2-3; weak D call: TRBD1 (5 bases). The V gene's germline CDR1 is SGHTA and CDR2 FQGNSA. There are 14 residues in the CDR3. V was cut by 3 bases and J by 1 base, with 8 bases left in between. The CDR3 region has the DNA TGTGCCAGCAGCTTTGGGGCCCGCACAGATACGCAGTATTTT. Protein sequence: CASSFGARTDTQYF.

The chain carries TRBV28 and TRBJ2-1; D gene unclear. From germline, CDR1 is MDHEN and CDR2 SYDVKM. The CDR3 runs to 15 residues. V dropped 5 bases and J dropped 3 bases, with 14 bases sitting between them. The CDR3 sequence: CASSHDRSYYNEQFF. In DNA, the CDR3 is TGTGCCAGCAGTCATGACCGGAGCTACTACAATGAGCAGTTCTTC.

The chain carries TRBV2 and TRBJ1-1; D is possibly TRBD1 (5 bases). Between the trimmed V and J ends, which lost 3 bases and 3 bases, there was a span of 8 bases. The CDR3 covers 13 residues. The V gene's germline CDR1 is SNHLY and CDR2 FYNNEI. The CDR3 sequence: CASSDWGDTEAFF. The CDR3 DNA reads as TGTGCCAGCAGTGACTGGGGGGACACTGAAGCTTTCTTT.

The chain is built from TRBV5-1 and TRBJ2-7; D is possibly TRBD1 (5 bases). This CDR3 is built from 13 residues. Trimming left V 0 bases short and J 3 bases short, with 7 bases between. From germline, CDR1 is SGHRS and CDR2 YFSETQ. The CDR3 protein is CASSLDQGYEQYF. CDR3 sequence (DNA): TGCGCCAGCAGCTTGGATCAGGGCTACGAGCAGTACTTC.

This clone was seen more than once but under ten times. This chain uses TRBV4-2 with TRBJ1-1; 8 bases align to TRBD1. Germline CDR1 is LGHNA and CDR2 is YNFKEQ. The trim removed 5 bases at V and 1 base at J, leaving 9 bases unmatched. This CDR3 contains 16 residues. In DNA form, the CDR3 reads TGTGCCAGCAGCACCCGACAGGGGATATCGAACACTGAAGCTTTCTTT. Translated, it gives CASSTRQGISNTEAFF.

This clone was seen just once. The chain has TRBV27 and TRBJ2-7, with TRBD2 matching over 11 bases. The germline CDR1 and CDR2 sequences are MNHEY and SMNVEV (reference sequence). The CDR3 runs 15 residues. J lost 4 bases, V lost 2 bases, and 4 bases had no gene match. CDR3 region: CASSLIGTSGYEQYF. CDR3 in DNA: TGTGCCAGCAGTTTAATTGGGACTAGCGGTTACGAGCAGTACTTC.